These 27 T cell receptor beta chains came from one sample sequenced in a study of blood T cell repertoires in COVID-19. Some clones are missing from TCRdb's copy, which holds only in-frame ones; the method was immunoSEQ multiplex PCR. The profile shows 80,000 to 90,000 clones, approximately 86% of them singletons. The specimen was peripheral blood. Source of these receptors: a woman aged 80 or older with COVID-19, enrolled during active disease.

The rearrangement links TRBV28 to TRBJ1-1; 7 bases match TRBD1. Germline values: CDR1 MDHEN, CDR2 SYDVKM. With V trimmed by 5 bases and J by 0 bases, 6 bases remained unmatched. This CDR3 has 15 residues. CDR3 bases: TGTGCCAGCAGTGTAACCGGGACAGTGAACACTGAAGCTTTCTTT. This translates into CASSVTGTVNTEAFF.

Only one count was recorded for this clone. This chain joins TRBV11-2 and TRBJ2-2, with D perhaps TRBD1 (6 bases). V was cut by 5 bases and J by 0 bases, with 13 bases left in between. The CDR3 is made up of 16 amino acids. CDR1 is SGHAT, CDR2 FQNNGV, per germline. As DNA, the CDR3 is TGTGCCAGCAGCCGCAACAGGGAAACGAACACCGGGGAGCTGTTTTTT. Translation gives CASSRNRETNTGELFF.

J is TRBJ2-1 and V is TRBV6-5, with D possibly TRBD1 on 7 matching bases. Per germline, CDR1 MNHEY and CDR2 SVGAGI. Trimming took 6 bases from V and 13 from J, leaving 19 bases between them. CDR3 length: 13 amino acids. CDR3 DNA: TGTGCCAGCAGGCTGTTAGACAGGGAGGAACAGTTCTTC. Its protein is CASRLLDREEQFF.

The chain recombines TRBV7-2 with TRBJ2-1; 7 positions agree with TRBD1. The CDR3 sequence is 15 residues long. The germline V gene has CDR1 SGHTA and CDR2 FQGNSA. J lost 0 bases, V lost 7 bases, and 6 bases had no gene match. The CDR3 DNA is TGTGCCAGCAAGCGACAGGGCGGCTCCTACAATGAGCAGTTCTTC. Residues: CASKRQGGSYNEQFF.

V usage is TRBV6-5 and J usage is TRBJ2-7; 10 nucleotides align to TRBD1. The CDR3 runs to 13 residues. From germline, CDR1 is MNHEY and CDR2 SVGAGI. Trimming removed 6 bases from V and 5 bases from J; junction bases left unmatched: 4. CDR3 sequence: CASSGQGGDEQYF. CDR3 sequence (DNA): TGTGCCAGCAGCGGACAGGGGGGGGACGAGCAGTACTTC.

This chain links TRBV9 with TRBJ1-2; TRBD1 matches at 8 bases. The trim removed 4 bases at V and 1 base at J, leaving 3 bases unmatched. This CDR3 contains 14 residues. Germline V lookup: CDR1 SGDLS, CDR2 YYNGEE. Here the CDR3 DNA reads TGTGCCAGCAGCCGACAGGGGCATAACTATGGCTACACCTTC. Its protein is CASSRQGHNYGYTF.

This clone was counted between two and nine times. The chain couples TRBV10-3 to TRBJ2-3; 13 bases agree with TRBD2. There are 17 residues in the CDR3. Germline V gene lookup returns CDR1 ENHRY and CDR2 SYGVKD. Unmatched junction bases numbered 8, after V lost 4 bases and J lost 4 bases. The CDR3 sequence is CAISGGGLAGEADTQYF. CDR3 bases: TGTGCCATCAGTGGGGGAGGACTAGCGGGAGAGGCAGATACGCAGTATTTT.

This clone was recorded once. The V call is TRBV19, the J call TRBJ1-2; D is unclear. The V gene lost 3 bases and the J gene lost 0 bases, with 8 bases spanning the gap. Germline-derived CDR1 and CDR2 are LNHDA and SQIVND (reference sequence). CDR3 length: 14 amino acids. This CDR3 is CASSIRETNYGYTF. The CDR3 bases are TGTGCCAGTAGTATTCGGGAAACTAACTATGGCTACACCTTC.

The chain couples TRBV28 to TRBJ1-1; a possible D gene is TRBD1 (5 bases). The germline V gene encodes CDR1 MDHEN and CDR2 SYDVKM. V shed 8 bases and J shed 8 bases, with 15 bases lying between them. The CDR3 runs 12 residues. The CDR3, as DNA: TGTGCCAGCCTGACGGGGGGAATCGAAGCTTTCTTT. Translated, it gives CASLTGGIEAFF.

The rearrangement links TRBV9 to TRBJ2-3; TRBD1 agrees at 7 bases. The trim removed 0 bases at V and 4 bases at J, leaving 8 bases unmatched. The CDR3 sequence is 16 residues long. Germline-derived CDR1 and CDR2 are SGDLS and YYNGEE. CDR3 region: CASSVGGGWLSDTQYF. The CDR3 DNA sequence: TGTGCCAGCAGCGTAGGAGGGGGCTGGCTATCAGATACGCAGTATTTT.

This chain links TRBV19 with TRBJ1-3; TRBD1 might be the D (6 bases). V shed 9 bases and J shed 0 bases, with 9 bases lying between them. Germline-derived CDR1 and CDR2 are LNHDA and SQIVND (reference sequence). This CDR3 comprises 13 residues. The CDR3 region has the DNA TGTGCCAGCGGACAGATCTCTGGAAACACCATATATTTT. This gives the protein CASGQISGNTIYF.

The chain recombines TRBV7-8 with TRBJ1-3; 7 bases are a match to TRBD1. The germline V gene has CDR1 SGHVS and CDR2 FQNEAQ. The CDR3 is 14 residues long. Trimming removed 5 bases from V and 4 bases from J; junction bases left unmatched: 5. Here the CDR3 reads CASSEGARGNTIYF. CDR3 nucleotide sequence: TGTGCCAGCAGCGAGGGGGCGCGAGGAAACACCATATATTTT.

The chain recombines TRBV4-1 with TRBJ2-5, with TRBD2 identical over 8 bases. The CDR3 loop spans 16 amino acids. V gave up 1 base and J gave up 0 bases; unmatched junction bases: 4. Germline CDR1 MGHRA, CDR2 YSYEKL. The CDR3 bases are TGCGCCAGCAGCCAAGGTGGCGGGAGGTACCAAGAGACCCAGTACTTC. It encodes CASSQGGGRYQETQYF.

The rearrangement uses TRBV27 and TRBJ2-3; 8 bases are a match to TRBD1. CDR1 is MNHEY, CDR2 SMNVEV, per germline (reference sequence). The CDR3 totals 16 residues. V was clipped by 5 bases and J by 3 bases; unmatched bases: 10. As DNA, the CDR3 is TGTGCCAGCAGTCCCCGGACAGGGATTGCGACAGATACGCAGTATTTT. Its protein is CASSPRTGIATDTQYF.

This chain links TRBV7-2 with TRBJ2-3; TRBD2 agrees at 8 bases. Germline CDR1 and CDR2: SGHTA and FQGNSA. Trimming removed 5 bases from V and 4 bases from J; junction bases left unmatched: 14. The CDR3 loop spans 17 amino acids. The CDR3 region has the DNA TGTGCCAGCAGCCCCGACCACCTGACTAGCGCTTCAGATACGCAGTATTTT. Its translation is CASSPDHLTSASDTQYF.

This chain uses TRBV6-1 with TRBJ2-1, with 11 positions matching TRBD2. The CDR3 runs 18 residues. The V segment lost 1 base and the J segment 5 bases; nucleotides outside the gene matches: 10. Germline CDR1 and CDR2: MNHNS and SASEGT. The CDR3: CASSEVSTSGSPHNEQFF. The CDR3 nucleotides are TGTGCCAGCAGTGAAGTTAGCACTAGCGGGAGCCCCCACAATGAGCAGTTCTTC.

The chain employs TRBV7-6 and TRBJ2-7, with 10 positions matching TRBD1. Germline CDR1 and CDR2: SGHVS and FNYEAQ. This CDR3 contains 15 residues. Trimming removed 2 bases from V and 4 bases from J; junction bases left unmatched: 5. The CDR3 DNA reads as TGTGCCAGCAGCTTACTGACAGGGGGCACATACGAGCAGTACTTC. It is translated as CASSLLTGGTYEQYF. The complete variable domain, with remaining parts taken from reference TRBV7-6 and TRBJ2-7, reads GAGVSQSPRYKVTKRGQDVALRCDPISGHVSLYWYRQALGQGPEFLTYFNYEAQQDKSGLPNDRFSAERPEGSISTLTIQRTEQRDSAMYRCASSLLTGGTYEQYFGPGTRLTVT.

CDR3 bases: TGTGCCAGCAGTTACTTTCGTGTAGGGGCCGGATCTAATGAGCAGTTCTTC. It specifies CASSYFRVGAGSNEQFF. The J gene is TRBJ2-1, the V gene TRBV6-2 or TRBV6-3; possibly TRBD1 for D (5 bases). There are 17 residues in the CDR3. Germline V gene lookup returns CDR1 MNHEY and CDR2 SVGEGT. Trimming took 1 base from V and 7 from J, leaving 20 bases between them.

This chain connects TRBV12-3 or TRBV12-4 to TRBJ2-3; no definite D call. There are 11 residues in the CDR3. Trimming shortened V by 3 bases and J by 5 bases, and 3 bases separated the two germline ends. CDR3 residues: CASSFIDTQYF. DNA for the CDR3: TGTGCCAGCAGTTTCATAGATACGCAGTATTTT.

This chain connects TRBV27 to TRBJ2-7; 8 bases align to TRBD1. This CDR3 region has 15 residues. Germline trimming cut 4 bases from V and 1 base from J; bases unmatched to any gene: 6. CDR1 is MNHEY, CDR2 SMNVEV, per germline (reference sequence). CDR3 residues: CASSSPGTGSYEQYF. CDR3 sequence (DNA): TGTGCCAGCAGTTCGCCCGGGACAGGATCCTACGAGCAGTACTTC.

V is TRBV11-2 and J is TRBJ1-2, with D hard to call. The V and J ends lost 5 bases and 3 bases respectively, with 10 bases between them. The CDR3 is 13 residues long. The germline gives CDR1 SGHAT, CDR2 FQNNGV. The CDR3 sequence: CASSLDGYYGYTF. As DNA, the CDR3 is TGTGCCAGCAGCCTCGACGGGTACTATGGCTACACCTTC.

This clone was seen only once. This chain joins TRBV10-1 and TRBJ2-2; TRBD2 might be the D (5 bases). The CDR3 consists of 16 residues. The germline V gene encodes CDR1 WNHNN and CDR2 SYGVQD (reference sequence). V dropped 10 bases and J dropped 0 bases, with 18 bases sitting between them. The CDR3 DNA follows: TGCGCCACCCGGTCTAGCTTGCCGACGAACACCGGGGAGCTGTTTTTT. This encodes CATRSSLPTNTGELFF.

The chain couples TRBV9 to TRBJ2-7, with 11 bases identical to TRBD2. CDR3 length: 15 amino acids. CDR1 is SGDLS, CDR2 YYNGEE, per germline. Losses at the gene ends were 3 bases for V and 7 bases for J; bases not matched to a gene: 9. The CDR3 loop is CASSETGTSGREQYF. CDR3 DNA: TGTGCCAGCAGCGAAACCGGGACTAGCGGCAGGGAGCAGTACTTC.

This clone has just one count. The chain is built from TRBV5-1 and TRBJ2-3, with a possible D match to TRBD2 (6 bases). Germline V gives CDR1 SGHRS, CDR2 YFSETQ. The length of the CDR3 is 17 residues. Trimming shortened V by 0 bases and J by 2 bases, and 16 bases separated the two germline ends. The CDR3 spells CASSLDQAGGVTDTQYF. CDR3 sequence (DNA): TGCGCCAGCAGCTTGGATCAAGCGGGTGGGGTCACAGATACGCAGTATTTT.

V gene TRBV7-2 combines with J gene TRBJ1-1; D gene uncertain. This CDR3 is built from 15 residues. V dropped 3 bases and J dropped 0 bases, with 11 bases sitting between them. CDR1 SGHTA and CDR2 FQGNSA come from the germline V gene. CDR3 sequence: CASSLLTPLNTEAFF. Written as DNA, the CDR3 is TGTGCCAGCAGCTTGTTGACACCGCTGAACACTGAAGCTTTCTTT.

This clone was observed a few times. CDR3 loop: CASSQGGTLNYGYTF. CDR3 coding DNA: TGTGCCAGCAGCCAAGGAGGTACCCTCAACTATGGCTACACCTTC. This chain links TRBV4-2 with TRBJ1-2; no definite D call. V dropped 1 base and J dropped 2 bases, with 11 bases sitting between them. This CDR3 contains 15 residues. The germline V gene encodes CDR1 LGHNA and CDR2 YNFKEQ.

The chain has TRBV7-9 and TRBJ1-4, with 10 bases lining up with TRBD1. The CDR3 contains 15 residues. The germline CDR1 and CDR2 sequences are SEHNR and FQNEAQ (reference sequence). The V gene end was trimmed by 4 bases and the J gene end by 7 bases; junction bases not matched to a gene: 6. The CDR3 reads CASSSDRGRGEKLFF. CDR3 nucleotide sequence: TGTGCCAGCAGCTCCGACAGGGGGCGCGGTGAAAAACTGTTTTTT.